This T cell receptor (beta chain) came from a study of cytomegalovirus exposure and HLA in healthy donors (dated by TCRdb to the late 2010s). Context from the whole study: An earlier analysis of under 600 of the donors reported more than 250 Gb of sequence data and roughly 100 million unique TCR beta sequences from roughly 200 million T cells. An earlier analysis of 587 of the donors applied high-throughput TCR beta sequencing to assess whether each TCR beta V gene segment acted as functional or pseudogenic. Roughly 310 gigabases of sequencing data and approximately 84 million unique TCR sequences were included in an early release covering 550 to 650 HLA-typed donors. The study combined high-throughput TCR immunosequencing, statistical association of individual TCRs with disease status, and machine learning to predict cytomegalovirus infection status. The study profiled the T cell repertoires of hundreds of subjects by immunosequencing and related them to cytomegalovirus serostatus. All discovery cohort repertoires had been generated using a single sequencing platform. Typing coverage differed by locus: A, B, C, DRB1 and DQB1 were typed in roughly 620-630 donors, DQA1 in 522, DPA1 in nearly 610, and DPB1 in around 440. Among 300 to 450 genotyped donors of the cohort, an average of approximately 230,000 unique TCR beta nucleotide sequences were sequenced per donor, roughly 20% of them non-productive. Both class I and class II loci were covered by HLA typing, at four-digit resolution. Besides the first cohort of about 730 subjects, a separate validation cohort made up of 120 different subjects was used. Genome-wide SNP genotypes for about 65% of the 666 donors were used in a later genetic analysis, which treated that subset as a discovery cohort. Several DR-DQ haplotypes were handled as single units for association and clustering because linkage in the cohort was strong. The genetic ancestry cluster associated with self-reported Caucasian donors included 80% to 90% of the approximately 410 genotyped donors. A later analysis re-analyzed previously published TCR beta repertoires from about 730 donors and added high-resolution HLA genotyping to study TCR occurrence patterns. The study aimed to test whether cataloging public T cell receptors could reveal signatures of past pathogen exposure. Donor age, sex, ethnicity and CMV serostatus were compiled alongside the repertoire data. The later analysis used no new phenotypic data to find candidate immune exposures, relying instead on TCR beta sequences and their occurrence across donors. General study outcomes and caveats: Some IMGT-functional V segments, including TRBV6-2 and TRBV6-3, could not be distinguished by the 87-base-pair reads and were therefore excluded. Strong co-occurrence of HLA alleles, especially DR and DQ, made assigning TCR associations to individual alleles difficult. Cytomegalovirus status was reported to be diagnosed by the classifier with high specificity and sensitivity in both the original and validation cohorts. In a later analysis, HLA-associated TCR beta chains were found to be more clonally expanded and to have lower generation probabilities than equally common non-associated chains. The authors suggested that the approach could potentially be generalized to other disease states and immunological phenotypes. Roughly uniform sequencing depth across donors was assumed in presence/absence analyses, although this assumption may not hold. A group of highly shared sequence variants was considered likely to be a technical artifact of the sequencing pipeline. Because counts were too low, seventeen rarely observed V segments, including chromosome 9 orphons, were excluded from the earlier analysis of several hundred of the donors. According to a later genetic analysis, donors in an Asian-associated ancestry cluster had fewer N-insertions in productive TCRs than the roughly 670-donor mean. This cohort had only TCR beta chains sequenced, and the lack of alpha or paired-chain data limited which features could be detected. A further reported finding was that TCR beta sequences accurately predicted the HLA-A and HLA-B alleles for most subjects in the first cohort. In a later analysis, TCR association rates were found to vary across HLA loci, with the most associated TCRs seen for DRB1 alleles and the fewest for HLA-C alleles. Because HLA typing was unavailable for some donors at each locus, only the typed subset was used in association tests. A later analysis associated approximately 17,000 TCR beta sequences with specific HLA alleles at a false discovery rate of 0.05. While some public TCRs were present in many individuals, most TCR sequences turned up only very rarely across donors. Immune exposure information for the cohort was limited to CMV serostatus. In a later genetic analysis, a missense DCLRE1C variant was associated with V-gene and J-gene trimming of TCR beta chains, and the association was replicated in an independent cohort. According to a later analysis, most CMV-associated TCR beta chains appeared to be HLA-restricted, and the HLA associations seemed to be driven largely by CMV exposure. Several of the top co-occurrence clusters appeared to be linked to parvovirus B19, influenza, CMV and Epstein-Barr virus, according to a later analysis. A few of the identified cytomegalovirus-associated TCR beta chains were confirmed in vitro to be specific for cytomegalovirus antigens. The study listed 150 to 200 TCR beta chains as associated with cytomegalovirus. Linkage disequilibrium might explain the correlated functional status among segregating V segments, but an unknown experimental factor could not be ruled out. In an earlier analysis of approximately 590 of the donors, most TCR beta V segments appeared in productive rearrangements about 87% or about 30% of the time, broadly matching IMGT annotations.

The junction carries 12 bases between V and J, which are trimmed by 6 bases and 3 bases respectively. There are 13 amino acids in the CDR3, from cysteine to phenylalanine inclusive. The sequence is cut down to CDR3 DNA, 39 bases in frame from base 1. The germline V gene sets CDR1 to MDHEN and CDR2 to SYDVKM. In total, over 600 healthy bone marrow donors made up the cohort. At the time of sampling, every cohort member was nominally healthy, though immune exposures that went unrecorded were likely present. The donor tested CMV seronegative, placing the donor among the roughly 350 seronegative members of the cohort. Each donor provided a peripheral blood sample, and peripheral blood mononuclear cells were used for TCR beta sequencing. Genomic DNA was extracted from the blood cell samples with the Qiagen DNeasy Blood Extraction Kit. The library was produced with the immunoSEQ multiplex PCR assay. For the multiplex PCR, a mixture combining 60 forward primers for TCR Vbeta segments and 13 reverse primers for TCR Jbeta segments was used. The CDR3 region of rearranged TCR beta genes was amplified from genomic DNA with a multiplex PCR assay. The Illumina HiSeq System was used to sequence the amplified TCR beta libraries as 87-base-pair reads. Turning to the authors' computational methods: A later analysis counted around 72 million unique TCR beta chains across the 700 or so repertoires, and around 9.9 million of these chains were shared by at least two donors. To remove PCR and sequencing errors, raw reads were error-corrected and collapsed into unique sequences using a nearest-neighbor algorithm that merged closely related sequences. To assign V, D and J gene segments, CDR3 sequences were aligned to IMGT reference sequences. For a sequence to be retained, a match of at least six nucleotides was required to both a V gene segment and a J gene segment. Rearrangements were classified as productive when the CDR3 lacked stop codons and remained in frame with V and J, and all other rearrangements were classified as non-productive. CDR3 was defined by IMGT convention, running from the second conserved V-encoded cysteine to the conserved J-encoded phenylalanine. The earlier analysis of roughly 590 of the donors excluded any sequence lacking an unambiguous match to a single V gene segment. An earlier analysis of 500 to 600 of the donors classified V segments as functional when productive rearrangements were above 56.7% and as segregating when the standard deviation between donors was above 5%. A statistical classification framework was built for diagnosing cytomegalovirus status from the catalog of TCR beta chain sequences. V and J gene assignment, in a later analysis, came from comparing TCR nucleotide sequences with IMGT/GENE-DB human TR gene sequences. Using the TCRdist pipeline, a later analysis assigned CDR3 sequences along with most-parsimonious VDJ recombination scenarios. In a later analysis, every TCR beta chain was defined by the combination of its CDR3 amino acid sequence and its V-gene family, and reads without a unique V-gene family were dropped. A later analysis removed roughly 590 highly shared, low-generation-probability nucleotide sequences to deal with suspected cross-contamination and a sequencing artifact. For each public chain, a later analysis derived a clonal expansion index from normalized ranks of inferred template counts within each repertoire. In a later analysis, generation probabilities were computed with a VDJ recombination model fitted to out-of-frame rearrangements, and the resulting probabilities were checked against IGoR. In a later analysis, TCR-TCR, TCR-HLA and TCR-CMV co-occurrence was scored with hypergeometric tests, and a repertoire-size bias correction was applied to TCR pairs. False discovery rates were estimated in a later analysis by permuting HLA or CMV assignments 20 times. In a later analysis, co-occurring TCRs were grouped with DBSCAN, and TCRdist sequence similarity was added when clustering was performed within HLA-allele-positive subsets. Repertoires with fewer than 30,000 or more than 120,000 public chains, plus five repertoires with anomalous nucleotide sharing, were excluded from co-occurrence clustering. Held by TCRdb, this immuneACCESS table contains in-frame sequences only and omits some clones. Under half of the omission traces to an unresolved V gene where checked; the cause of the rest is unknown. V and J calls and clone size are as listed in that table; D and trimming were resolved from the DNA. The sample records 150,000 to 180,000 clones, over 65% of which are singletons. Roughly 4.2% of the sample lies in the top ten.

In the case of this clone: Its antigen remains undetermined. No base quality information exists; no much larger clone differs at one position.

This chain joins TRBV28 to TRBJ2-7; the D region possibly corresponds to TRBD2 (6 bases align). The specimen sequenced was PBMCs. The source of this sequence is a woman between 35 and 50 years old in good health and CMV-seronegative. Here the CDR3 is given as CASSPRGGYEQYF. The DNA reads TGTGCCAGCAGCCCCCGGGGAGGCTACGAGCAGTACTTC.